These T cell receptor beta chains were read from a single sample in a study of Ad26.COV2.S vaccination and SARS-CoV-2 variants. Assay used: immunoSEQ multiplex PCR; TCRdb lists only in-frame clones, some missing. The table shows under 250,000 clones, with 70% to 90% occurring only once. Material: peripheral blood, obtained in a trial of Ad26.COV2.S vaccine versus placebo. The source is a person between 18 and 60 years old who received the Ad26.COV2.S COVID-19 vaccine or a placebo. The CDR3 runs from the conserved cysteine through the conserved F or W. A D gene is named only where the DNA matches it firmly. Some rows mark clone size as missing; the rest say once, few, many or name a class of expanded clone.

TRBV20-1	NA	TRBJ1-2	NA	CSARKNYGYTF	TGCAGCGCCAGGAAGAACTATGGCTACACCTTC
TRBV2	NA	TRBJ1-2	NA	CASSEKNRAGYTF	TGTGCCAGCAGTGAAAAGAACAGAGCAGGCTACACCTTC
TRBV3-1/TRBV3-2	NA	TRBJ2-2	TRBD1	CASSDRGRSSGELFF	TGTGCCAGCAGCGACAGGGGGCGAAGCTCCGGGGAGCTGTTTTTT
TRBV7-9	NA	TRBJ2-5	TRBD2	CASSLAGANQETQYF	TGTGCCAGCAGTTTAGCGGGGGCCAACCAAGAGACCCAGTACTTC
TRBV6-2/TRBV6-3	NA	TRBJ1-5	NA	CASSLGKGKGNQPQHF	TGTGCCAGCAGTTTGGGGAAAGGGAAAGGTAATCAGCCCCAGCATTTT
TRBV7-9	NA	TRBJ2-2	TRBD1	CASSSRGPNTGELFF	TGTGCCAGCAGCTCCAGGGGGCCGAACACCGGGGAGCTGTTTTTT
TRBV5-4	NA	TRBJ2-3	TRBD1	CASSLRRQGVGTDTQYF	TGTGCCAGCAGCTTGCGCCGACAGGGAGTCGGCACAGATACGCAGTATTTT
TRBV6-2/TRBV6-3	NA	TRBJ1-5	NA	CASSYSSGHSKSNQPQHF	TGTGCCAGCAGTTACTCATCAGGTCATAGCAAGAGCAATCAGCCCCAGCATTTT
TRBV6-1	few	TRBJ2-7	NA	CASSETREQYF	TGTGCCAGCAGTGAAACGCGGGAGCAGTACTTC
TRBV30	NA	TRBJ1-6	TRBD1	CAWIRTGGNSPLHF	TGTGCCTGGATTCGGACAGGGGGGAATTCACCCCTCCACTTT
TRBV7-2	NA	TRBJ1-3	NA	CASSFGVNSGNTIYF	TGTGCCAGCAGCTTTGGGGTTAACTCTGGAAACACCATATATTTT
TRBV11-1	NA	TRBJ1-2	TRBD1	CASSPRQGAYYGYTF	TGTGCCAGCAGCCCCCGACAGGGGGCCTACTATGGCTACACCTTC
TRBV29-1	NA	TRBJ1-3	NA	CSVRTVGNTIYF	TGCAGCGTCAGGACAGTGGGAAACACCATATATTTT
TRBV2	NA	TRBJ2-1	NA	CASSTLGAEQFF	TGTGCCAGCAGCACGCTCGGGGCGGAGCAGTTCTTC
TRBV19	NA	TRBJ1-2	NA	CASSIPPAVYGYTF	TGTGCCAGTAGTATACCCCCGGCAGTCTATGGCTACACCTTC
TRBV5-6	NA	TRBJ1-3	NA	CASRPTGPSGNTIYF	TGTGCCAGCAGACCCACAGGACCCTCTGGAAACACCATATATTTT
TRBV29-1	NA	TRBJ2-7	TRBD1	CSVDGDRAYEQYF	TGCAGCGTTGATGGGGACAGGGCCTACGAGCAGTACTTC
TRBV7-7	NA	TRBJ2-2	TRBD2	CASSFAGGGITKDGELFF	TGTGCTAGCAGCTTCGCGGGAGGTGGGATAACAAAGGACGGGGAGCTGTTTTTT
TRBV4-3	NA	TRBJ1-1	NA	CASSQDSGGHTEAFF	TGCGCCAGCAGCCAAGATTCTGGAGGGCACACTGAAGCTTTCTTT
TRBV4-1	NA	TRBJ1-4	NA	CASSPRKSTNEKLFF	TGCGCCAGCAGCCCCCGGAAGTCAACTAATGAAAAACTGTTTTTT
TRBV19	NA	TRBJ2-5	NA	CASGPRTRRNQETQYF	TGTGCCAGTGGGCCTCGCACGAGGCGGAACCAAGAGACCCAGTACTTC
TRBV29-1	NA	TRBJ2-4	TRBD1	CSVQGVRPKNIQYF	TGCAGCGTTCAGGGGGTAAGACCCAAAAACATTCAGTACTTC
TRBV30	NA	TRBJ1-3	NA	CAWTQERVSTGNTIYF	TGTGCCTGGACCCAAGAGAGAGTTTCTACTGGAAACACCATATATTTT
TRBV7-9	NA	TRBJ1-3	NA	CASSLGQMSGNTIYF	TGTGCCAGCAGCTTAGGCCAGATGTCTGGAAACACCATATATTTT
TRBV7-3	few	TRBJ2-5	NA	CASSLGVGETQYF	TGTGCCAGCAGCCTAGGGGTTGGGGAGACCCAGTACTTC
TRBV7-9	NA	TRBJ2-5	NA	CASSLVPGVQETQYF	TGTGCCAGCAGCTTAGTCCCAGGGGTGCAAGAGACCCAGTACTTC
TRBV5-1	NA	TRBJ1-2	NA	CASSLGQPSGYGYTF	TGCGCCAGCAGCTTGGGGCAGCCTTCCGGGTATGGCTACACCTTC
TRBV10-3	NA	TRBJ2-5	NA	CAISESDSQETQYF	TGTGCCATCAGTGAGTCTGATAGCCAAGAGACCCAGTACTTC
TRBV5-5	NA	TRBJ2-6	NA	CASSLDGTGANVLTF	TGTGCCAGCAGCTTGGACGGGACTGGGGCCAACGTCCTGACTTTC
TRBV7-6	NA	TRBJ2-2	TRBD2	CASSPTSGGSNTGELFF	TGTGCCAGCAGCCCGACTAGCGGGGGGTCGAACACCGGGGAGCTGTTTTTT
TRBV23-1	few	TRBJ1-5	NA	CASNPPRGDQPQHF	TGCGCCAGCAATCCACCGAGGGGGGATCAGCCCCAGCATTTT
TRBV29-1	NA	TRBJ2-3	TRBD2	CSGGGRDTQYF	TGCAGCGGGGGGGGACGGGATACGCAGTATTTT
TRBV7-2	NA	TRBJ1-6	NA	CASSLRGSYNSPLHF	TGTGCCAGCAGCTTAAGAGGCTCCTATAATTCACCCCTCCACTTT
TRBV7-9	NA	TRBJ2-3	TRBD2	CASSLREADTQYF	TGTGCCAGCAGCTTACGGGAGGCAGATACGCAGTATTTT
TRBV24-1	NA	TRBJ1-5	TRBD1	CATSAGGYSNQPQHF	TGTGCCACCAGTGCAGGGGGCTATAGCAATCAGCCCCAGCATTTT
TRBV2	NA	TRBJ1-1	TRBD1	CASRDRGNTEAFF	TGTGCCAGCAGAGACAGGGGGAACACTGAAGCTTTCTTT
TRBV7-2	once	TRBJ2-3	NA	CASSLGKLTDTQYF	TGTGCCAGCAGCTTAGGCAAGCTCACAGATACGCAGTATTTT
TRBV4-1	few	TRBJ1-4	NA	CAAGGEKLFF	TGCGCCGCCGGCGGGGAAAAACTGTTTTTT
TRBV4-3	NA	TRBJ2-1	NA	CASSQGRGLTYNEQFF	TGCGCCAGCAGCCAAGGGAGGGGCTTAACCTACAATGAGCAGTTCTTC
TRBV24-1	NA	TRBJ2-1	TRBD1	CATSDPGQANNEQFF	TGTGCCACCAGTGATCCGGGACAGGCGAACAATGAGCAGTTCTTC
TRBV4-1	NA	TRBJ1-3	NA	CASSQVAVGNTIYF	TGCGCCAGCAGCCAAGTGGCAGTTGGAAACACCATATATTTT
TRBV7-3	NA	TRBJ2-1	TRBD2	CASSSQTSPEQFF	TGTGCCAGCAGCTCCCAGACTAGCCCGGAGCAGTTCTTC